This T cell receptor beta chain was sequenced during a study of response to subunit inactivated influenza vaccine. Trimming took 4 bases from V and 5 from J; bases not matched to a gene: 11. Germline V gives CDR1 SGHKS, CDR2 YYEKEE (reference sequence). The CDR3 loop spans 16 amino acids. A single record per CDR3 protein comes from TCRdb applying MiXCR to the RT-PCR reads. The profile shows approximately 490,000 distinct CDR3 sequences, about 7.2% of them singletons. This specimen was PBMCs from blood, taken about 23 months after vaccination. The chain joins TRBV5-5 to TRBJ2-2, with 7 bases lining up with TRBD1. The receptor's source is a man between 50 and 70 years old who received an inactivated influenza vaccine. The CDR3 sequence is CASSLEWDSTTGELFF. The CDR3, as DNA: TGTGCCAGCAGCCTGGAATGGGACAGTACTACCGGGGAGCTGTTTTTT.